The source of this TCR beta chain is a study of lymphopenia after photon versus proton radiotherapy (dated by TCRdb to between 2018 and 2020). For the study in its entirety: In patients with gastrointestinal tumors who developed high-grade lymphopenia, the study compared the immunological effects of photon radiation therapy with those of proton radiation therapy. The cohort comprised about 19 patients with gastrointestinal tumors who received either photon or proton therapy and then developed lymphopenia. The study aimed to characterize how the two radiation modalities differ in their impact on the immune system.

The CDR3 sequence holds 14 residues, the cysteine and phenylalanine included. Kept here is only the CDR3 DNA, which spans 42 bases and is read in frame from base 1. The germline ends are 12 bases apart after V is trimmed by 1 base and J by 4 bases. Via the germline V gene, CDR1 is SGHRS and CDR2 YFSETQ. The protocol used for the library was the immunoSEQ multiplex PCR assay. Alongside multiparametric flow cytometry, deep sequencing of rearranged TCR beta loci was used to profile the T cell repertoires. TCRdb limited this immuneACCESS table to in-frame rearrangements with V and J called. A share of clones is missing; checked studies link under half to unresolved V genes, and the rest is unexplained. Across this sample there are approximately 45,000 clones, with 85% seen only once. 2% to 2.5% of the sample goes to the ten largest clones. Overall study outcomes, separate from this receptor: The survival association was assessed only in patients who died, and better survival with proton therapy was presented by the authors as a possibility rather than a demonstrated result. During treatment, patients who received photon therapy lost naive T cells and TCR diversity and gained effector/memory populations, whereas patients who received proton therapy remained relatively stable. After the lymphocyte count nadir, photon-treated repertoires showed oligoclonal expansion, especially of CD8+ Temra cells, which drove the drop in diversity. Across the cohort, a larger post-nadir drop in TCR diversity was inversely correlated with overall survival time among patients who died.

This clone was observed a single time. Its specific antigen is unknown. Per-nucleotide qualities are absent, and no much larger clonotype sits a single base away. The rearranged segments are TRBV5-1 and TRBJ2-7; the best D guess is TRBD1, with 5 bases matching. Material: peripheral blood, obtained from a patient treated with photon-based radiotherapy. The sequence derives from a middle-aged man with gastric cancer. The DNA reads TGCGCCAGCAGCTTGCAGGGAAGGGCTTACGAGCAGTACTTC. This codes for CASSLQGRAYEQYF.